This T cell receptor beta chain was sequenced in a study of blood T cell repertoires in COVID-19. Method: immunoSEQ multiplex PCR; TCRdb's copy keeps in-frame clones and lacks some. The table shows approximately 210,000 clones, with over 80% occurring only once. V was pared by 2 bases and J by 1 base, with 9 bases between. CDR1 is SGHRS and CDR2 is YFSETQ in the germline V gene. The length of the CDR3 is 14 residues. The chain has TRBV5-1 and TRBJ1-1; D gene uncertain. The material sequenced was peripheral blood. The source of this sequence is a woman in her 70s with active or convalescent COVID-19. In DNA, the CDR3 is TGCGCCAGCAGCTTTAATTCGGGGAACACTGAAGCTTTCTTT. Translation: CASSFNSGNTEAFF.